This is a list of T cell receptor beta chains from one sample in a study of blood T cell repertoires in COVID-19. Some clones are missing from TCRdb's copy, which holds only in-frame ones; the method was immunoSEQ multiplex PCR. The sample yields fewer than 150,000 clones, about 88% seen once. The sequenced sample was peripheral blood. The receptors were gathered from a woman in her 70s who had recovered from COVID-19. Both conserved end residues are part of each CDR3. The D gene is left open where the match is weak. Clone size is shown for a subset of rows, as once, few, many or a class of expanded clone.

.	TRBV28	.	TRBJ1-1	TGTGCCAGCAGCCGTAAGGCGGGGGGCGGGAGTTTCTTT	CASSRKAGGGSFF
TRBD2	TRBV5-1	.	TRBJ2-1	TGCGCCAGCAGCCCCCCAGTGGGAGGGCCGATGAATGAGCAGTTCTTC	CASSPPVGGPMNEQFF
TRBD2	TRBV7-2	.	TRBJ2-3	TGTGCCAGCAGCCCGGGACTAGCGGGAGAGGCAGATACGCAGTATTTT	CASSPGLAGEADTQYF
TRBD1	TRBV13	.	TRBJ2-7	TGTGCCAGCAGCTTAAGGACAGGGGGCGTCTTATCCTACGAGCAGTACTTC	CASSLRTGGVLSYEQYF
TRBD2	TRBV7-2	once	TRBJ2-1	TGTGCCAGCAGCTTCACGCGGGAGTATGAGCAGTTCTTC	CASSFTREYEQFF
TRBD1	TRBV5-1	.	TRBJ1-1	TGCGCCAGCAGCTCGCCGAGGACAGGGAACACTGAAGCTTTCTTT	CASSSPRTGNTEAFF
TRBD1	TRBV27	.	TRBJ2-1	TGTGCCAGCAGTTACGGGACAGGGAGTAACAATGAGCAGTTCTTC	CASSYGTGSNNEQFF
.	TRBV7-2	.	TRBJ2-7	TGTGCCAGCAGCTTTTCCGATAGGCAGTACTTC	CASSFSDRQYF
TRBD1	TRBV7-9	.	TRBJ2-7	TGTGCCAGCTCTCAGGGGGCCTACGAGCAGTACTTC	CASSQGAYEQYF
.	TRBV19	.	TRBJ1-1	TGTGCCAGTAGTACCCAGGTGAACACTGAAGCTTTCTTT	CASSTQVNTEAFF
.	TRBV19	.	TRBJ2-5	TGTGCCAGTAGTACCCTTAGCGGCCCACAAGAGACCCAGTACTTC	CASSTLSGPQETQYF
.	TRBV7-2	.	TRBJ2-2	TGTGCCAGCCTTACAGGGCCTAACACCGGGGAGCTGTTTTTT	CASLTGPNTGELFF
TRBD1	TRBV5-1	once	TRBJ2-7	TGCGCCAGCAGCTTGGGGACAGGGGAGACTGGGGAGCAGTACTTC	CASSLGTGETGEQYF
TRBD2	TRBV6-2/TRBV6-3	.	TRBJ2-7	TGTGCCAGCAGCCCCTTTGGACTAGCGGGCGCCTACGAGCAGTACTTC	CASSPFGLAGAYEQYF
TRBD1	TRBV19	.	TRBJ1-1	TGTGCCAGTAGCCTACTGACAGGGATTGGCACTGAAGCTTTCTTT	CASSLLTGIGTEAFF
TRBD1	TRBV29-1	.	TRBJ1-1	TGCAGCGTCCTAGGGGGCCAGGGGGTGAACACTGAAGCTTTCTTT	CSVLGGQGVNTEAFF
.	TRBV5-3	.	TRBJ2-2	TGTGCCAGAAGCTCGGAGGGCGGCGCCGGGGAGCTGTTTTTT	CARSSEGGAGELFF
.	TRBV2	.	TRBJ2-1	TGTGCCAGCATGGTAGCTTATAATGAGCAGTTCTTC	CASMVAYNEQFF
.	TRBV21-1	once	TRBJ2-4	TGTGCCAGCCCCAACCCCAACCCGGGGGGGACCAAAAACATTCAGTACTTC	CASPNPNPGGTKNIQYF
TRBD2	TRBV3-1/TRBV3-2	.	TRBJ2-3	TGTGCCAGCAGCCAAGGACTAGCGGGACCTCGGGGCACAGATACGCAGTATTTT	CASSQGLAGPRGTDTQYF
TRBD1	TRBV7-2	.	TRBJ1-2	TGTGCCAGCAGCTTACTGACACAGGGACAGGGGAGGGATGGCTACACCTTC	CASSLLTQGQGRDGYTF
TRBD1	TRBV28	.	TRBJ2-2	TGTGCCAGCAGACCACGGGACAGGGGTACCGGGGAGCTGTTTTTT	CASRPRDRGTGELFF
.	TRBV7-9	.	TRBJ2-5	TGTGCCAGCAGCTTGGGGGGGGCGGAAGAGACCCAGTACTTC	CASSLGGAEETQYF
.	TRBV9	.	TRBJ1-2	TGTGCCAGCAGCGTAGGGGGAGGGGACTTTGGCTACACCTTC	CASSVGGGDFGYTF
TRBD2	TRBV4-2	few	TRBJ2-7	TGTGCCAGCAGCCAAGATTTCAGCGGGGGGGCAGCTTCGTACTTC	CASSQDFSGGAASYF
.	TRBV18	.	TRBJ1-5	TGTGCCAGCTCATACTCACAGGGACGGGATCAGCCCCAGCATTTT	CASSYSQGRDQPQHF
.	TRBV19	.	TRBJ2-6	TGTGCCAGTAGGGTAGCTGGGGCCAACGTCCTGACTTTC	CASRVAGANVLTF
TRBD2	TRBV6-5	.	TRBJ2-5	TGTGCCAGCAGTTACAGACTAGCGGGCCCCCAAGAGACCCAGTACTTC	CASSYRLAGPQETQYF
TRBD1	TRBV5-6	.	TRBJ1-2	TGTGCCAGCAGCGTCCGACAGGGGGCGATCTATGGCTACACCTTC	CASSVRQGAIYGYTF
.	TRBV19	.	TRBJ2-2	TGTGCCAGTAGTATCAGGGTTGGGAACACCGGGGAGCTGTTTTTT	CASSIRVGNTGELFF
TRBD1	TRBV6-5	.	TRBJ1-5	TGTGCCAGCAGTTCCACAGGGGCAGGGCAGCCCCAGCATTTT	CASSSTGAGQPQHF
.	TRBV3-1/TRBV3-2	.	TRBJ2-7	TGTGCCAGCAGCCATGATTGCCGGGACACTTGCTCCTACGAGCAGTACTTC	CASSHDCRDTCSYEQYF
TRBD1	TRBV24-1	once	TRBJ1-2	TGTGCCACCAGTGGCCCCGGGACAGGCTATGGCTACACCTTC	CATSGPGTGYGYTF
TRBD1	TRBV7-3	.	TRBJ2-1	TGTGCCAGCAGCGCCCCGGGACAGGGCTACAATGAGCAGTTCTTC	CASSAPGQGYNEQFF
.	TRBV27	few	TRBJ1-6	TGTGCCAGCAGTTCCCCCGGGAGCTCCTATAATTCACCCCTCCACTTT	CASSSPGSSYNSPLHF
.	TRBV15	.	TRBJ2-7	TGTGCCACCAGCACTGTCCAACGGGGTCCCTACGAGCAGTACTTC	CATSTVQRGPYEQYF
TRBD1	TRBV7-9	.	TRBJ2-3	TGTGCCAGCAGCCTCGGACAGGGCACAGATACGCAGTATTTT	CASSLGQGTDTQYF
.	TRBV19	once	TRBJ2-7	TGTGCCAGTGGGGACAACCCCTACGAGCAGTACTTC	CASGDNPYEQYF
TRBD2	TRBV4-2	.	TRBJ2-3	TGTGCCAGCAGCTCCTCGTCGGGGGGGCCTAATACGCAGTATTTT	CASSSSSGGPNTQYF
TRBD2	TRBV19	few	TRBJ2-7	TGTGCCAGTAGTCTTCGGACTAGCGGCTCCTACGAGCAGTACTTC	CASSLRTSGSYEQYF